One and the same sample provided the 25 T cell receptor beta chains below, sequenced in a study of T cells in Graves' hyperthyroidism and ophthalmopathy. TCR beta CDR3 region amplification was performed from RNA transcripts. HTBI primers drove first-round RT-PCR of the TCR CDR3. MiXCR was run by TCRdb on the multiplex PCR reads, yielding one entry per CDR3 protein. The sample records 280,000 or so distinct CDR3 sequences, 20% to 30% being singletons. Material: blood. The receptors originated from a man between 35 and 55 years old with Graves' hyperthyroidism that later progressed to Graves' ophthalmopathy.

The rearrangement joins TRBV29-1 to TRBJ2-5; D might be TRBD1 (5 bases). Germline CDR1 reads SQVTM; CDR2 reads ANQGSEA. V was trimmed by 4 bases and J by 1 base, leaving 16 bases between them. This CDR3 comprises 15 residues. CDR3 loop: CSVVGQGRGQETQYF. CDR3 coding DNA: TGCAGCGTTGTGGGCCAGGGAAGGGGCCAAGAGACCCAGTACTTC. Filled out from reference TRBV29-1 and TRBJ2-5, the complete variable domain reads SAVISQKPSRDICQRGTSLTIQCQVDSQVTMMFWYRQQPGQSLTLIATANQGSEATYESGFVIDKFPISRPNLTFSTLTVSNMSPEDSSIYLCSVVGQGRGQETQYFGPGTRLLVL.

This clonotype was counted at least ten times. V is TRBV11-2 and J is TRBJ2-2; TRBD2 matches 11 bases. The junction had 13 bases not matched to a gene; V was cut back by 2 bases and J by 5 bases. CDR3 length equals 19 residues. Germline CDR1 SGHAT, CDR2 FQNNGV. CDR3 nucleotides: TGTGCCAGCAGCTTATCCTCCCCACTAGCGGGAGATTGGACCGGGGAGCTGTTTTTT. This encodes CASSLSSPLAGDWTGELFF. Complete variable domain (other parts from reference TRBV11-2 and TRBJ2-2): EAGVAQSPRYKIIEKRQSVAFWCNPISGHATLYWYQQILGQGPKLLIQFQNNGVVDDSQLPKDRFSAERLKGVDSTLKIQPAKLEDSAVYLCASSLSSPLAGDWTGELFFGEGSRLTVL.

This clonotype occurred many times. This chain uses TRBV28 with TRBJ2-7; no reliable D call. Germline V gives CDR1 MDHEN, CDR2 SYDVKM. The germline V and J ends were trimmed by 2 bases and 7 bases, with 9 bases remaining between them. The CDR3 covers 12 residues. DNA of the CDR3: TGTGCCAGCAGTTTAATTTCGAGGGAGCAGTACTTC. Its protein product is CASSLISREQYF.

This clonotype was seen many times. The chain carries TRBV6-1 and TRBJ2-3, with D perhaps matching TRBD2 (6 bases). Trimming cost V 5 bases and J 6 bases, with 21 bases left between them. The germline V gene has CDR1 MNHNS and CDR2 SASEGT. This CDR3 region has 16 residues. The CDR3 sequence is CASSSRDFSEVDTQYF. The CDR3 DNA reads as TGTGCCAGCAGTAGCCGGGACTTCTCAGAGGTGGATACGCAGTATTTT.

This clonotype has ten or more counts. This chain uses TRBV5-1 with TRBJ2-7, with 7 nucleotides matching TRBD1. Germline V gives CDR1 SGHRS, CDR2 YFSETQ. After removal of 3 bases from V and 5 bases from J, the junction contained 8 bases not matched to a gene. This CDR3 has 14 residues. In DNA, the CDR3 is TGCGCCAGCAGCTCGGCCGAGGGGGCTGACGAGCAGTACTTC. Its translation: CASSSAEGADEQYF.

Only a few counts were recorded for this clonotype. The chain recombines TRBV15 with TRBJ1-5; 9 nucleotides align to TRBD1. Trimming at V came to 3 bases and at J to 4 bases, leaving 7 bases not matched to a gene. This CDR3 is 16 amino acids long. Germline V CDR1 and CDR2: LNHNV, YYDKDF (reference sequence). The CDR3 loop reads CATSRSTGGWNQPQHF. CDR3 nucleotides: TGTGCCACCAGCAGGTCTACAGGGGGCTGGAATCAGCCCCAGCATTTT.

This clonotype was detected many times. The J gene is TRBJ2-7, the V gene TRBV7-9; D not certain. The CDR3 is 14 amino acids. The V end lost 0 bases, the J end lost 5 bases, and 11 bases lay between the germline ends. Germline assignment: CDR1 SEHNR and CDR2 FQNEAQ (reference sequence). The CDR3 spells CASSLAGFGHEQYF. Written as DNA, the CDR3 is TGTGCCAGCAGCTTAGCAGGATTTGGGCACGAGCAGTACTTC.

The J gene is TRBJ2-7, the V gene TRBV11-2; TRBD1 might be the D (6 bases). CDR1 and CDR2 from the germline V gene are SGHAT and FQNNGV. Trimming took off 5 bases at V and 3 bases at J, with 14 bases between the two ends. This CDR3 region has 14 residues. The CDR3 loop reads CASSLRQVSYEQYF. In DNA form, the CDR3 reads TGTGCCAGCAGCCTCCGACAGGTCAGCTACGAGCAGTACTTC.

This clonotype was recorded many times. This chain uses TRBV15 with TRBJ2-2, with D unclear. The CDR3 spans 18 residues. The V and J ends lost 0 bases and 0 bases respectively, with 14 bases between them. CDR1 and CDR2 from the germline V gene are LNHNV and YYDKDF (reference sequence). The CDR3 DNA follows: TGTGCCACCAGCAGAGAGAGGCACCGAACGGCGAACACCGGGGAGCTGTTTTTT. Its protein product is CATSRERHRTANTGELFF.

This clonotype was observed many times. The chain has TRBV6-5 and TRBJ2-4; D is unclear. Germline V gene lookup returns CDR1 MNHEY and CDR2 SVGAGI. V was pared by 2 bases and J by 2 bases, with 19 bases between. This CDR3 is 18 amino acids long. The CDR3 DNA reads as TGTGCCAGCAGTTACGCGCCCCCCCTCCCGACCCCCAAAAACATTCAGTACTTC. Encoded protein: CASSYAPPLPTPKNIQYF.

This rearrangement joins TRBV20-1 to TRBJ1-5; D unresolved. The germline V gene has CDR1 DFQATT and CDR2 SNEGSKA (reference sequence). The CDR3 runs to 12 residues. The germline V and J ends were trimmed by 3 bases and 0 bases, with 3 bases remaining between them. The DNA of the CDR3 is TGCAGTGCTAGGCGTAGCAATCAGCCCCAGCATTTT. Protein product: CSARRSNQPQHF.

The chain combines TRBV27 with TRBJ1-5, with D possibly being TRBD1 (5 bases). Germline CDR1 reads MNHEY; CDR2 reads SMNVEV (reference sequence). The CDR3 sequence is 13 residues long. V dropped 3 bases and J dropped 5 bases, with 8 bases sitting between them. CDR3 nucleotide sequence: TGTGCCAGCAGTTTCAAAGGGGATCAGCCCCAGCATTTT. Its protein product is CASSFKGDQPQHF.

The V call is TRBV7-2, the J call TRBJ2-7; TRBD1 matches at 7 bases. Trimming at V came to 5 bases and at J to 11 bases, leaving 12 bases not matched to a gene. Germline lookup yields CDR1 SGHTA and CDR2 FQGNSA. The CDR3 contains 13 residues. CDR3 nucleotides: TGTGCCAGCAGCCCGGTCGCTTTTGGACAGGAGTACTTC. It codes for CASSPVAFGQEYF.

This clonotype was picked up many times. The chain combines TRBV12-3 or TRBV12-4 with TRBJ2-7; D ambiguous. The ends were cut back, 8 bases at V and 3 bases at J, with 8 bases in the middle. This CDR3 contains 11 residues. In DNA, the CDR3 is TGTGCCAGCGGATCGGACTACGAGCAGTACTTC. Its protein product is CASGSDYEQYF.

This clonotype was counted ten times or more. This rearrangement joins TRBV29-1 to TRBJ2-7; 9 nucleotides agree with TRBD1. There are 13 residues in the CDR3. Germline V gives CDR1 SQVTM, CDR2 ANQGSEA. V lost 0 bases and J lost 6; bases outside the gene matches: 3. CDR3 protein: CSVEDNRGLEQYF. CDR3 bases: TGCAGCGTTGAAGACAACAGGGGGCTCGAGCAGTACTTC.

This clonotype appeared many times. The chain employs TRBV2 and TRBJ1-5, with D tentatively TRBD1 (6 bases). Germline V gene lookup returns CDR1 SNHLY and CDR2 FYNNEI. This CDR3 region has 13 residues. Trimming took off 8 bases at V and 4 bases at J, with 12 bases between the two ends. Written as DNA, the CDR3 is TGTGCCAGCGAAGCAGGGGAAAATCAGCCCCAGCATTTT. Amino acid sequence: CASEAGENQPQHF.

The gene calls are TRBV7-6 and TRBJ2-7; D may match TRBD1 or TRBD2 (6 bases each). CDR3 length equals 13 residues. V was trimmed by 1 base and J by 6 bases, leaving 10 bases between them. Looked up from germline, CDR1 is SGHVS and CDR2 is FNYEAQ. In nucleotides, the CDR3 is TGTGCCAGCAGCTTAGTAGAGGGGGGCGAGCAGTACTTC. It yields the protein CASSLVEGGEQYF.

In this sample, this clonotype turned up many times. V and J are TRBV6-1 and TRBJ1-2; 7 bases line up with TRBD1. This CDR3 comprises 16 residues. CDR1 and CDR2 from the germline V gene are MNHNS and SASEGT. Trimming at V came to 5 bases and at J to 4 bases, leaving 13 bases not matched to a gene. In nucleotides, the CDR3 is TGTGCCAGCAGTCTCCACGACAGGGTCGGGCTCTATGGCTACACCTTC. Amino acid sequence: CASSLHDRVGLYGYTF.

The rearrangement links TRBV24-1 to TRBJ2-5; 7 positions match TRBD1. The CDR3 spans 17 residues. CDR1 KGHDR and CDR2 SFDVKD come from the germline V gene. The V and J ends lost 4 bases and 2 bases, in that order; junction bases with no gene match: 12. Here the CDR3 DNA reads TGTGCCACCAGTGACCAGGCCCGGGACAGATCTCAAGAGACCCAGTACTTC. Translated: CATSDQARDRSQETQYF.

This clonotype occurred a few times. The gene calls are TRBV19 and TRBJ1-1; 7 nucleotides line up with TRBD1. Germline lookup yields CDR1 LNHDA and CDR2 SQIVND (reference sequence). V was clipped by 4 bases and J by 6 bases; unmatched bases: 5. The length of the CDR3 is 13 residues. The CDR3 DNA reads TGTGCCAGTAGTACGACAGGGCGGGCTGAAGCTTTCTTT. Translating gives CASSTTGRAEAFF.

This clonotype was counted only a few times. The V call is TRBV20-1, the J call TRBJ1-2; 8 bases fit TRBD1. CDR1 DFQATT and CDR2 SNEGSKA come from the germline V gene (reference sequence). This CDR3 contains 14 residues. The junction had 6 bases not matched to a gene; V was cut back by 6 bases and J by 0 bases. CDR3 DNA sequence: TGCAGTGCCCAGACGGACAGGGCTAACTATGGCTACACCTTC. Its protein product is CSAQTDRANYGYTF.

V and J are TRBV18 and TRBJ1-2, with TRBD1 as a possible D gene (6 bases). V lost 9 bases, J lost 6 bases, and 20 bases lay in between. The CDR3 extends over 14 amino acids. From germline, CDR1 is KGHSH and CDR2 LQKENI. CDR3 in DNA: TGTGCCAGTGGACGAGGGACACCGCCCGATGGCTACACCTTC. The encoded protein is CASGRGTPPDGYTF.

This clonotype has ten or more counts. This chain joins TRBV24-1 and TRBJ2-6; D not resolved. This CDR3 has 17 residues. Germline V CDR1 and CDR2: KGHDR, SFDVKD. Between the trimmed V and J ends, which lost 3 bases and 0 bases, there was a span of 11 bases. For the CDR3, the DNA is TGTGCCACCAGTGATCCGACACCAAGCTCTGGGGCCAACGTCCTGACTTTC. Translated: CATSDPTPSSGANVLTF.

This clonotype was counted at least ten times. J is TRBJ2-4 and V is TRBV19, with TRBD1 as a possible D gene (5 bases). The CDR3 is 15 residues long. CDR1 and CDR2 (germline): LNHDA, SQIVND (reference sequence). V lost 5 bases to trimming and J lost 4 bases, with 15 bases between them. For the CDR3, the DNA is TGTGCCAGTAGTGTCGACAGTTTGACAAAAAACATTCAGTACTTC. Protein product: CASSVDSLTKNIQYF. Supplemented by reference TRBV19 and TRBJ2-4, the full variable domain reads DGGITQSPKYLFRKEGQNVTLSCEQNLNHDAMYWYRQDPGQGLRLIYYSQIVNDFQKGDIAEGYSVSREKKESFPLTVTSAQKNPTAFYLCASSVDSLTKNIQYFGAGTRLSVL.

This clonotype has at least ten counts. The chain uses TRBV28 and TRBJ2-5; 8 bases line up with TRBD1. Per the germline V gene, CDR1 is MDHEN and CDR2 is SYDVKM. This CDR3 spans 14 amino acids. The J segment lost 5 bases and the V segment lost 7 bases, leaving 9 bases of the junction unmatched. CDR3 region: CASKRGNRGETQYF. Written as DNA, the CDR3 is TGTGCCAGCAAAAGGGGCAACAGGGGGGAGACCCAGTACTTC.